This T cell receptor (beta chain) emerged from a study of T cell clones after liver transplantation. V lost 6 bases, J lost 6 bases, and 16 bases stayed unmatched. There are 16 residues in the CDR3. Germline V gene sequence: CDR1 SQVTM, CDR2 ANQGSEA. TCRdb keeps only in-frame clones here, not all; method: immunoSEQ multiplex PCR. Of some 40,000 clones in the sample, about 86% were seen once. The specimen was CD4+ T cells from blood, collected 24 months after liver transplant. The chain is built from TRBV29-1 and TRBJ2-1; TRBD2 matches 8 bases. The clonotype comes from a human patient who received a liver transplant. Some T cells may have originated in the graft donor. The CDR3 loop is CSVAVGGAGAGNEQFF. The CDR3 bases are TGCAGCGTAGCCGTGGGGGGAGCGGGAGCAGGCAATGAGCAGTTCTTC.